The sequence of this T cell receptor beta chain was determined in a study of control samples from healthy donors and cancer patients (dated by TCRdb to the early 2020s). Library creation used the immunoSEQ multiplex PCR assay. TCRdb carries this immuneACCESS record with in-frame sequences only. Its versions omit some clonotypes, under half of them owing to an unresolved V gene in the studies checked, with the rest unexplained. The sample includes about 110,000 clones, with about nine tenths observed a single time. Almost 8% of the sample is in the top ten clones. As regards this clone: This receptor's antigen is unknown. Base-call qualities are not available, and no considerably larger clone is one nucleotide away.

Ends trimmed: V by 4 bases, J by 1 base; bases unmatched to a gene: 5. The CDR3 runs 15 amino acids, cysteine and phenylalanine included. Only CDR3 DNA remains: 45 bases, in frame from the first base. Based on the germline V gene, the CDR1 and CDR2 sequences are SNHLY and FYNNEI. The clonotype was recovered from a woman under 30 in good health. The chain uses TRBV2 and TRBJ2-7; TRBD2 lines up with 9 middle nucleotides. Sequenced material: blood. The DNA reads as follows: TGTGCCAGCAGTGGAGAGGCGGGAGGGTCCTACGAGCAGTACTTC. Its amino acids are CASSGEAGGSYEQYF. The full variable domain, with segments outside the CDR3 supplied by the reference TRBV2 and TRBJ2-7 proteins, appears as EPEVTQTPSHQVTQMGQEVILRCVPISNHLYFYWYRQILGQKVEFLVSFYNNEISEKSEIFDDQFSVERPDGSNFTLKIRSTKLEDSAMYFCASSGEAGGSYEQYFGPGTRLTVT.